The 24 T cell receptor beta chains below come from one sample, sequenced in a study of blood T cell repertoires in COVID-19. The protocol was immunoSEQ multiplex PCR, while the TCRdb copy is restricted to in-frame clones and leaves out a portion. The sample has under 250,000 clones, approximately 85% seen once. Sequencing was performed on peripheral blood. Receptors were obtained from a man aged 50 to 59 with acute or convalescent COVID-19.

This chain joins TRBV6-2 or TRBV6-3 and TRBJ2-7, with a weak D call TRBD2 (5 bases). Per the germline V gene, CDR1 is MNHEY and CDR2 is SVGEGT. This CDR3 is built from 13 residues. Trimming pared 4 bases from V and 4 bases from J, leaving 11 bases between. The CDR3, as DNA: TGTGCCAGCAGTTTTGAGGGTTCGTACGAGCAGTACTTC. Its protein product is CASSFEGSYEQYF.

The chain uses TRBV6-5 and TRBJ1-2; D is uncertain. The V gene's germline CDR1 is MNHEY and CDR2 SVGAGI. V was clipped by 0 bases and J by 7 bases, with 12 bases between them. The CDR3 contains 14 residues. In nucleotides, the CDR3 is TGTGCCAGCAGTTACTCGGCCGCGGGCTCTGGCTACACCTTC. Its translation: CASSYSAAGSGYTF.

The chain combines TRBV18 with TRBJ1-2, with TRBD1 matching 8 bases. Trimming removed 1 base from V and 6 bases from J; junction bases left unmatched: 4. Germline CDR1 KGHSH, CDR2 LQKENI. The CDR3 has 14 amino acids. This CDR3 is CASSPRDRQDGYTF. CDR3 bases: TGTGCCAGCTCACCACGGGACAGGCAGGATGGCTACACCTTC. Supplemented by reference TRBV18 and TRBJ1-2, the full variable domain reads NAGVMQNPRHLVRRRGQEARLRCSPMKGHSHVYWYRQLPEEGLKFMVYLQKENIIDESGMPKERFSAEFPKEGPSILRIQQVVRGDSAAYFCASSPRDRQDGYTFGSGTRLTVV.

The chain uses TRBV11-1 and TRBJ2-7, with 8 nucleotides matching TRBD1. After removal of 3 bases from V and 4 bases from J, the junction contained 5 bases not matched to a gene. This CDR3 is built from 14 residues. Germline CDR1 reads SGHAT; CDR2 reads FQDESV (reference sequence). CDR3 in DNA: TGTGCCAGCAGCTTTCAGGGGGCTGGGTACGAGCAGTACTTC. Its translation: CASSFQGAGYEQYF.

This chain connects TRBV28 to TRBJ1-1, with D perhaps matching TRBD1 (6 bases). The V gene lost 10 bases and the J gene lost 5 bases, with 11 bases spanning the gap. The CDR3 has 11 residues. Germline V lookup: CDR1 MDHEN, CDR2 SYDVKM. The CDR3 region is CATLTGTEAFF. Here the CDR3 DNA reads TGTGCCACTCTTACAGGGACTGAAGCTTTCTTT.

The chain combines TRBV11-3 with TRBJ2-7, with D uncertain. This CDR3 contains 14 residues. V was shortened by 0 bases and J by 0 bases, with 6 bases between the two germline ends. CDR1 and CDR2 (germline): SGHNT, YENEEA. This chain's CDR3 is CASSLDSSSYEQYF. The CDR3, as DNA: TGTGCCAGCAGCTTAGATTCTAGCTCCTACGAGCAGTACTTC.

The chain links TRBV13 to TRBJ2-7, with D hard to call. Germline values: CDR1 PRHDT, CDR2 FYEKMQ (reference sequence). Trimming left V 6 bases short and J 4 bases short, with 13 bases between. The CDR3 spans 13 residues. The DNA for the CDR3 is TGTGCCAGCAGTCACGGTCGCAGGTACGAGCAGTACTTC. Amino acids: CASSHGRRYEQYF.

This chain connects TRBV19 to TRBJ1-6; TRBD1 is a possible D gene (5 bases). This CDR3 is 15 amino acids long. Germline CDR1 and CDR2: LNHDA and SQIVND (reference sequence). V was clipped by 4 bases and J by 7 bases, with 14 bases between them. In nucleotides, the CDR3 is TGTGCCAGTAGTACTGGGGGGACGGGGAATTCACCCCTCCACTTT. Amino acids: CASSTGGTGNSPLHF. The entire variable domain, with the rest obtained from reference TRBV19 and TRBJ1-6, is as follows: DGGITQSPKYLFRKEGQNVTLSCEQNLNHDAMYWYRQDPGQGLRLIYYSQIVNDFQKGDIAEGYSVSREKKESFPLTVTSAQKNPTAFYLCASSTGGTGNSPLHFGNGTRLTVT.

The genes are TRBV28 and TRBJ1-2, with unresolved D. V was cut by 3 bases and J by 7 bases, with 6 bases left in between. In germline, CDR1 is MDHEN, CDR2 SYDVKM. The CDR3 covers 11 residues. The CDR3 spells CASSFSLGYTF. The CDR3 nucleotides read TGTGCCAGCAGTTTTTCACTTGGCTACACCTTC.

This chain links TRBV19 with TRBJ1-3; D unresolved. V was clipped by 3 bases and J by 0 bases, with 12 bases between them. The germline V gene encodes CDR1 LNHDA and CDR2 SQIVND (reference sequence). The CDR3 length is 16 residues. The CDR3 DNA sequence: TGTGCCAGTAGTATTGTTGGCCTAGACTCTGGAAACACCATATATTTT. Translation gives CASSIVGLDSGNTIYF.

The chain links TRBV4-2 to TRBJ2-3, with D possibly being TRBD2 (6 bases). V was shortened by 4 bases and J by 6 bases, with 17 bases between the two germline ends. The V gene's germline CDR1 is LGHNA and CDR2 YNFKEQ. The CDR3 runs 15 residues. The CDR3 region is CASSRDLGGSDTQYF. CDR3 nucleotide sequence: TGTGCCAGCAGCCGCGATCTTGGGGGGTCGGATACGCAGTATTTT.

The chain carries TRBV12-3 or TRBV12-4 and TRBJ2-7, with 7 bases identical to TRBD1. The CDR3 sequence is 13 residues long. With V trimmed by 3 bases and J by 2 bases, 1 base remained unmatched. CDR3 protein: CASSLGQTYEQYF. The DNA for the CDR3 is TGTGCCAGCAGTTTGGGACAGACCTACGAGCAGTACTTC.

The chain has TRBV9 and TRBJ2-7; D remains ambiguous. Germline V gene data show CDR1 as SGDLS and CDR2 as YYNGEE. Trimming cost V 0 bases and J 0 bases, with 10 bases left between them. This CDR3 comprises 15 residues. CDR3 sequence reads: CASSVDAISSYEQYF. The DNA for the CDR3 is TGTGCCAGCAGCGTAGATGCAATTAGCTCCTACGAGCAGTACTTC.

The gene calls are TRBV6-2 or TRBV6-3 and TRBJ1-5; 9 positions match TRBD1. The CDR3 extends over 15 amino acids. The trim removed 1 base at V and 6 bases at J, leaving 4 bases unmatched. Germline V gene sequence: CDR1 MNHEY, CDR2 SVGEGT. The CDR3 bases are TGTGCCAGCAGTTACTTGGGACAGGGTAGTCAGCCCCAGCATTTT. As protein: CASSYLGQGSQPQHF.

Details on this clone: One end of the junction is discordant with germline, which a read error may explain. The V gene is TRBV7-6, the J gene TRBJ1-1; D might be TRBD1 (6 bases). The CDR3 is 14 amino acids. Germline CDR1 SGHVS, CDR2 FNYEAQ. CDR3 in amino acids: CASSLAGGQSHSSF. The CDR3 nucleotides read TGTGCCAGCAGCTTAGCGGGTGGACAGTCCCACTCCTCTTTT.

On this clone: Germline and junction disagree at one end, which may indicate a read error. This chain joins TRBV13 and TRBJ2-3; 14 positions agree with TRBD2. The germline V gene encodes CDR1 PRHDT and CDR2 FYEKMQ (reference sequence). The CDR3 has 15 residues. The CDR3 here is CASSLGRLAGLAGDF. For the CDR3, the DNA is TGTGCCAGCAGCTTAGGTCGGCTTGCGGGACTAGCGGGAGATTTT.

The chain combines TRBV25-1 with TRBJ1-6, with D tentatively TRBD1 (5 bases). Germline CDR1 is MGHDK and CDR2 is SYGVNS. Trimming removed 5 bases at V and 12 bases at J, with 8 bases between. CDR3 length equals 11 residues. The CDR3 region is CASSTGGPLHF. CDR3 in DNA: TGTGCCAGCAGTACCGGGGGACCCCTCCACTTT.

This clone was observed a few times. V and J are TRBV27 and TRBJ1-3, with a possible D match to TRBD1 (5 bases). Germline CDR1 is MNHEY and CDR2 is SMNVEV (reference sequence). Trimming shortened V by 0 bases and J by 4 bases, and 13 bases separated the two germline ends. There are 16 residues in the CDR3. CDR3 residues: CASSLSFAGRGNTIYF. The CDR3 coding sequence is TGTGCCAGCAGTTTATCGTTTGCAGGGAGGGGAAACACCATATATTTT.

The CDR3 nucleotides read TGCGCCAGCAGCGGAAGGGTGGGACAGGGACGAAGTGGCTACACCTTC. Translating gives CASSGRVGQGRSGYTF. The chain combines TRBV5-1 with TRBJ1-2, with 9 bases matching TRBD1. CDR1 and CDR2 (germline): SGHRS, YFSETQ. CDR3 size: 16 residues. Germline trimming cut 4 bases from V and 7 bases from J; bases unmatched to any gene: 14.

The chain uses TRBV6-5 and TRBJ1-6, with 7 bases identical to TRBD1. The CDR3 covers 15 residues. The V and J ends lost 5 bases and 12 bases, in that order; junction bases with no gene match: 13. Germline assignment: CDR1 MNHEY and CDR2 SVGAGI. The CDR3 sequence: CASSRLTGPAGPLHF. The CDR3 DNA reads TGTGCCAGCAGTCGACTGACAGGGCCCGCGGGACCCCTCCACTTT.

The rearrangement uses TRBV7-9 and TRBJ1-6, with a tentative D call TRBD1 (6 bases). The CDR3 totals 12 residues. CDR1 and CDR2 from the germline V gene are SEHNR and FQNEAQ (reference sequence). Trimming pared 6 bases from V and 9 bases from J, leaving 9 bases between. DNA for the CDR3: TGTGCCAGCAGTCGAGGGGGTTCACCCCTCCACTTT. Amino acids: CASSRGGSPLHF.

The chain combines TRBV10-3 with TRBJ1-6, with D hard to call. Deletions cut 7 bases from V and 0 bases from J, with 7 bases between. Per the germline V gene, CDR1 is ENHRY and CDR2 is SYGVKD. The CDR3 consists of 14 residues. For the CDR3, the DNA is TGTGCCATCACGGCGGGCTCCTATAATTCACCCCTCCACTTT. Residues: CAITAGSYNSPLHF.

The chain joins TRBV10-3 to TRBJ1-5; 11 bases agree with TRBD1. Germline V gene lookup returns CDR1 ENHRY and CDR2 SYGVKD. CDR3 length: 16 amino acids. V lost 5 bases, J lost 0 bases, and 3 bases stayed unmatched. For the CDR3, the DNA is TGTGCCATCAGTACCGGACAGGGGGCTAGCAATCAGCCCCAGCATTTT. This encodes CAISTGQGASNQPQHF.

J is TRBJ2-7 and V is TRBV7-8; the D is unclear. The V and J ends lost 5 bases and 0 bases respectively, with 11 bases between them. CDR1 and CDR2 from the germline V gene are SGHVS and FQNEAQ. There are 14 residues in the CDR3. CDR3: CASSEAVNSYEQYF. The CDR3 DNA is TGTGCCAGCAGCGAGGCAGTGAACTCCTACGAGCAGTACTTC.